Following are 18 T cell receptor beta chains from one sample sequenced in a study of blood T cell repertoires in COVID-19 (TCRdb year 2020). Preparation of the library involved the immunoSEQ multiplex PCR assay. TCRdb limited this immuneACCESS table to in-frame rearrangements with V and J called. A share of clones is missing; checked studies link under half to unresolved V genes, and the rest is unexplained. For this sample there are about 140,000 clones; 84% appear just once. About 5.5% of the sample is taken by the ten largest. The specimen sequenced was PBMCs or T cells enriched from blood (not recorded which). The receptor source for this set is a middle-aged man with acute COVID-19.

The V gene is TRBV27, the J gene TRBJ2-7, with 15 bases identical to TRBD2. From germline, CDR1 is MNHEY and CDR2 SMNVEV (reference sequence). The CDR3 spans 18 residues. V dropped 5 bases and J dropped 7; count of bases not matched to a gene: 15. The CDR3 region is CASSPGLAGGPITEEQYF. DNA of the CDR3: TGTGCCAGCAGTCCCGGACTAGCGGGGGGGCCGATTACGGAGGAGCAGTACTTC.

In the case of this clone: This sample includes further DNA sequences coding for the same CDR3. This chain joins TRBV4-2 and TRBJ1-6, with D possibly TRBD1 on 5 matching bases. This CDR3 comprises 16 residues. The germline V gene has CDR1 LGHNA and CDR2 YNFKEQ. With 0 bases removed from V and 5 bases from J, the gap between germline ends came to 11 bases. This chain's CDR3 is CASSQETGGDNSPLHF. The CDR3 bases are TGTGCCAGCAGCCAAGAAACAGGTGGGGATAATTCACCCCTCCACTTT.

The CDR3 region is CASSIVDSNYGYTF. CDR3 sequence (DNA): TGTGCCAGTAGTATAGTAGACAGTAACTATGGCTACACCTTC. The genes are TRBV19 and TRBJ1-2; D is possibly TRBD1 (5 bases). CDR1 and CDR2 from the germline V gene are LNHDA and SQIVND (reference sequence). Trimming took 1 base from V and 1 from J, leaving 7 bases between them. The CDR3 has 14 amino acids.

This chain links TRBV5-4 with TRBJ2-6; D is possibly TRBD2 (7 bases). CDR1 and CDR2 (germline): SGHNT, YYREEE (reference sequence). The CDR3 consists of 16 residues. V gave up 5 bases and J gave up 0 bases, with 12 bases separating them. The CDR3 DNA is TGTGCCAGCAGGACGGGGGGCTTCTCTGGGGCCAACGTCCTGACTTTC. Its protein product is CASRTGGFSGANVLTF.

The CDR3 here is CAWSVRQGDSPLHF. The DNA of the CDR3 is TGTGCCTGGAGTGTACGGCAGGGGGATTCACCCCTCCACTTT. The genes are TRBV30 and TRBJ1-6, with 7 bases matching TRBD1. Germline V CDR1 and CDR2: GTSNPN, SVGIG (reference sequence). The CDR3 covers 14 residues. The J segment lost 8 bases and the V segment lost 0 bases, leaving 4 bases of the junction unmatched.

The chain recombines TRBV2 with TRBJ2-5; D gene unclear. The CDR3 is 11 amino acids. From germline, CDR1 is SNHLY and CDR2 FYNNEI. With 4 bases removed from V and 3 bases from J, the gap between germline ends came to 3 bases. CDR3 protein: CASSVEETQYF. The CDR3 coding sequence is TGTGCCAGCAGTGTAGAAGAGACCCAGTACTTC.

This chain joins TRBV5-4 and TRBJ2-7; possible D gene TRBD2, 6 bases. The CDR3 extends over 13 amino acids. V shed 2 bases and J shed 7 bases, with 13 bases lying between them. Germline assignment: CDR1 SGHNT and CDR2 YYREEE (reference sequence). This CDR3 is CASSFLFGGEQYF. The CDR3 DNA is TGTGCCAGCAGCTTCCTATTTGGGGGGGAGCAGTACTTC.

The chain couples TRBV30 to TRBJ1-1; D gene unclear. V was cut by 3 bases and J by 5 bases, with 16 bases left in between. The length of the CDR3 is 14 residues. Germline V CDR1 and CDR2: GTSNPN, SVGIG (reference sequence). CDR3 sequence reads: CAWSGSRSWTEAFF. CDR3 nucleotide sequence: TGTGCCTGGAGCGGCAGTAGGAGTTGGACTGAAGCTTTCTTT.

V is TRBV19 and J is TRBJ1-3, with D tentatively TRBD1 (5 bases). This CDR3 region has 11 residues. Trimming left V 9 bases short and J 14 bases short, with 17 bases between. Germline V gene lookup returns CDR1 LNHDA and CDR2 SQIVND (reference sequence). DNA of the CDR3: TGTGCCAGCACTACCGGGACTGATGTATATTTT. Amino acid sequence: CASTTGTDVYF.

The gene calls are TRBV19 and TRBJ1-1, with D tentatively TRBD1 (6 bases). In germline, CDR1 is LNHDA, CDR2 SQIVND (reference sequence). The CDR3 is made up of 13 amino acids. The V and J ends lost 8 bases and 4 bases respectively, with 14 bases between them. CDR3 sequence reads: CASSYRAFTEAFF. The CDR3 DNA reads as TGTGCCAGTTCCTACAGGGCTTTCACTGAAGCTTTCTTT.

The chain employs TRBV7-2 and TRBJ1-1, with D hard to call. Trimming shortened V by 8 bases and J by 4 bases, and 14 bases separated the two germline ends. This CDR3 contains 13 residues. CDR1 SGHTA and CDR2 FQGNSA come from the germline V gene. The CDR3 DNA reads TGTGCCAGCGGACGTCTCCGGGGCACTGAAGCTTTCTTT. Amino acid sequence: CASGRLRGTEAFF.

This clone was observed a single time. The V and J genes are TRBV5-6 and TRBJ2-7, with 8 nucleotides matching TRBD1. Trimming removed 8 bases from V and 6 bases from J; junction bases left unmatched: 13. CDR3 size: 14 residues. Per germline, CDR1 SGHDT and CDR2 YYEEEE. The CDR3 sequence is CARGSGQGRREQYF. The CDR3 bases are TGTGCCAGGGGATCAGGACAGGGTAGGCGCGAGCAGTACTTC.

This chain uses TRBV5-6 with TRBJ2-1; a possible D gene is TRBD1 (6 bases). Germline V CDR1 and CDR2: SGHDT, YYEEEE. Trimming cost V 0 bases and J 5 bases, with 9 bases left between them. The CDR3 has 14 amino acids. The CDR3 is CASSLVRGHNEQFF. CDR3 in DNA: TGTGCCAGCAGCTTGGTCAGGGGCCACAATGAGCAGTTCTTC.

This chain links TRBV30 with TRBJ2-5; TRBD2 aligns across 15 bases. The CDR3 contains 16 residues. The ends lost 5 bases at V and 5 bases at J; junction bases unmatched: 9. In germline, CDR1 is GTSNPN, CDR2 SVGIG (reference sequence). The CDR3 nucleotides are TGTGCCTGGTCGGGACTAGCGGGGGGCCGTGGGGAGACCCAGTACTTC. It is translated as CAWSGLAGGRGETQYF.

DNA for the CDR3: TGCAGTGCCGGACAGGCCTACGAGCAGTACTTC. Protein product: CSAGQAYEQYF. The chain joins TRBV20-1 to TRBJ2-7; TRBD1 aligns across 7 bases. Per the germline V gene, CDR1 is DFQATT and CDR2 is SNEGSKA (reference sequence). V shed 6 bases, J shed 2 bases, and the junction held 1 base outside the gene matches. This CDR3 is 11 amino acids long.

This sequence joins TRBV4-3 and TRBJ1-3; D not resolved. The V gene's germline CDR1 is LGHNA and CDR2 YSLEER. The CDR3 covers 15 residues. Trimming shortened V by 0 bases and J by 0 bases, and 6 bases separated the two germline ends. CDR3 nucleotides: TGCGCCAGCAGCCAAGACTGGAGCTCTGGAAACACCATATATTTT. It codes for CASSQDWSSGNTIYF.

This clone appeared a few times. The chain has TRBV9 and TRBJ1-4; 7 bases map to TRBD1. CDR1 is SGDLS, CDR2 YYNGEE, per germline. This CDR3 is 15 amino acids long. The junction had 6 bases not matched to a gene; V was cut back by 0 bases and J by 7 bases. Written as DNA, the CDR3 is TGTGCCAGCAGCGTAGGGGGACAGCTGGCTGAAAAACTGTTTTTT. Amino acids: CASSVGGQLAEKLFF. Looking up the rest from reference TRBV9 and TRBJ1-4 gives the full variable domain: DSGVTQTPKHLITATGQRVTLRCSPRSGDLSVYWYQQSLDQGLQFLIQYYNGEERAKGNILERFSAQQFPDLHSELNLSSLELGDSALYFCASSVGGQLAEKLFFGSGTQLSVL.

The rearrangement links TRBV4-3 to TRBJ2-7; D ambiguous. The CDR3 contains 14 residues. In germline, CDR1 is LGHNA, CDR2 YSLEER. V was clipped by 0 bases and J by 3 bases, with 9 bases between them. DNA for the CDR3: TGCGCCAGCAGCCAAGATGGCAGATTCTACGAGCAGTACTTC. Amino acids: CASSQDGRFYEQYF.